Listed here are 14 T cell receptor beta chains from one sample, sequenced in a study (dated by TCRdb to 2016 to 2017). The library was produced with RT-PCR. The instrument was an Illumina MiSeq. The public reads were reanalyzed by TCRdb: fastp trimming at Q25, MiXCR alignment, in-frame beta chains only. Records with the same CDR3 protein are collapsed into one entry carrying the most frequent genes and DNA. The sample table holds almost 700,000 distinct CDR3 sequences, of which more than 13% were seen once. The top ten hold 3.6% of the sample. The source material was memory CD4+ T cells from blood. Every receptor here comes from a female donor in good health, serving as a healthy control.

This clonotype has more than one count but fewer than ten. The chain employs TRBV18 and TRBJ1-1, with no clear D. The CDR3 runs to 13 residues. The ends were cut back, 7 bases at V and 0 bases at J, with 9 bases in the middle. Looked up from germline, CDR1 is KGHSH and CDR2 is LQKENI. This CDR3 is CASFRTVNTEAFF. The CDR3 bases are TGTGCCAGCTTTCGAACCGTGAACACTGAAGCTTTCTTT.

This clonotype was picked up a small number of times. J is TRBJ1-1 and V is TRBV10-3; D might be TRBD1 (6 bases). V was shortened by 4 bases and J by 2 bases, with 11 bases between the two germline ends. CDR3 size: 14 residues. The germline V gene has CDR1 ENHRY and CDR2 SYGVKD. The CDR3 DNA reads TGTGCCATCAGTGGGCGACAGGCCAACACTGAAGCTTTCTTT. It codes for CAISGRQANTEAFF.

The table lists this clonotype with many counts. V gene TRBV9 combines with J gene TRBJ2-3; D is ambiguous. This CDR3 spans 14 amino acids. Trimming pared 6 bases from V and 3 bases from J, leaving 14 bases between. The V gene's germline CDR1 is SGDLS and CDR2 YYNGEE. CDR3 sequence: CASKGPLETDTQYF. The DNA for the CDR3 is TGTGCCAGCAAGGGCCCTCTTGAAACAGATACGCAGTATTTT.

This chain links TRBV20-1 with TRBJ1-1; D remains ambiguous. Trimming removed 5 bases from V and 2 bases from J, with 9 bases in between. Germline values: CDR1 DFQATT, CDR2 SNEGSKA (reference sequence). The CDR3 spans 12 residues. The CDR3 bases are TGCAGTGCTCAAAAACAAAACACTGAAGCTTTCTTT. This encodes CSAQKQNTEAFF.

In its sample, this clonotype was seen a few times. The CDR3 nucleotides read TGTGCCAGCAGCTTGGGGCAGACCTCCTACAATGAGCAGTTCTTC. This codes for CASSLGQTSYNEQFF. This chain uses TRBV5-4 with TRBJ2-1; D call uncertain. Between the trimmed V and J ends, which lost 0 bases and 0 bases, there was a span of 7 bases. This CDR3 region has 15 residues. Germline assignment: CDR1 SGHNT and CDR2 YYREEE (reference sequence).

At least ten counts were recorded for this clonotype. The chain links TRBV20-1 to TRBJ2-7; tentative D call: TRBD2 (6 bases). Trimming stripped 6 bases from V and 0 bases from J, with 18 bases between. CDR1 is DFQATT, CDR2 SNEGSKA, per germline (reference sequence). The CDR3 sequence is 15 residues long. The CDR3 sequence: CSAPLRGVNSYEQYF. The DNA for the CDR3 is TGCAGTGCCCCCCTTCGCGGGGTTAACTCCTACGAGCAGTACTTC.

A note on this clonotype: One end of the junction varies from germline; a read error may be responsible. The CDR3 bases are TGTGCTAGTGGTTTGGTACTGGGATACCGTTCCTACGAGCGGTACTTC. It is translated as CASGLVLGYRSYERYF. This chain links TRBV12-5 with TRBJ2-7; D unclear. The CDR3 runs 16 residues. The germline V gene has CDR1 LGHNT and CDR2 FRNRAP.

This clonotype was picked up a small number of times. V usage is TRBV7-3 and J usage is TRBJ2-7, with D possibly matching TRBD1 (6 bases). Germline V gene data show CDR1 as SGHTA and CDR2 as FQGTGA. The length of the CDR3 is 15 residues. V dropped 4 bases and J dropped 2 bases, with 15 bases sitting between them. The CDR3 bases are TGTGCCAGCAGCTCCGGGACATTGGAAACCTACGAGCAGTACTTC. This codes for CASSSGTLETYEQYF.

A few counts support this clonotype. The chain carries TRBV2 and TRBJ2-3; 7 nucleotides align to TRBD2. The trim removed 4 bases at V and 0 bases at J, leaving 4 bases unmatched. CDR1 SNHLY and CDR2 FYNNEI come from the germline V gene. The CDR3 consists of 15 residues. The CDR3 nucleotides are TGTGCCAGCAGTGTAGGAGCGGGGAGCACAGATACGCAGTATTTT. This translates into CASSVGAGSTDTQYF. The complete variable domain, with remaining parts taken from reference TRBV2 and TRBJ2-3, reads EPEVTQTPSHQVTQMGQEVILRCVPISNHLYFYWYRQILGQKVEFLVSFYNNEISEKSEIFDDQFSVERPDGSNFTLKIRSTKLEDSAMYFCASSVGAGSTDTQYFGPGTRLTVL.

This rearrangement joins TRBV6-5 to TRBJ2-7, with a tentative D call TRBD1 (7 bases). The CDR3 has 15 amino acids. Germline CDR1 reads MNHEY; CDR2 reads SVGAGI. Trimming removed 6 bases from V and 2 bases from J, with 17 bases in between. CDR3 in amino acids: CASSHLARGAYEQYF. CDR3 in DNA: TGTGCCAGCAGCCACTTAGCCAGGGGGGCCTACGAGCAGTACTTC.

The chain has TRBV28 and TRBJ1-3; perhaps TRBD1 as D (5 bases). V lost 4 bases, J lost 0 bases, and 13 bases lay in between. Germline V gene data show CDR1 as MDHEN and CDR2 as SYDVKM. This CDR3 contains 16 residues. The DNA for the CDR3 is TGTGCCAGCAGTTACCCTCCGGGGCTCTCTGGAAACACCATATATTTT. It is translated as CASSYPPGLSGNTIYF. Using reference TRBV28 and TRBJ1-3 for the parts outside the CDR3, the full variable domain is DVKVTQSSRYLVKRTGEKVFLECVQDMDHENMFWYRQDPGLGLRLIYFSYDVKMKEKGDIPEGYSVSREKKERFSLILESASTNQTSMYLCASSYPPGLSGNTIYFGEGSWLTVV.

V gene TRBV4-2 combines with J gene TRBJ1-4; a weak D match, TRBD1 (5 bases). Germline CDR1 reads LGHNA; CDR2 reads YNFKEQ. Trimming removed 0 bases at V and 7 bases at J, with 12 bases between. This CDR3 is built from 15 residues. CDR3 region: CASSQDETAFEKLFF. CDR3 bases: TGTGCCAGCAGCCAAGACGAGACAGCCTTTGAAAAACTGTTTTTT.

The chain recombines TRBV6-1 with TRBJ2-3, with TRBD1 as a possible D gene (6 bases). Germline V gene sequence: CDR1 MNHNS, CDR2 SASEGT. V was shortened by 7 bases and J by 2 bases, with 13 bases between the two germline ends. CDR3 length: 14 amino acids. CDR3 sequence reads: CASTPDRNTDTQYF. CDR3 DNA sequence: TGTGCCAGCACTCCCGACAGGAACACAGATACGCAGTATTTT.

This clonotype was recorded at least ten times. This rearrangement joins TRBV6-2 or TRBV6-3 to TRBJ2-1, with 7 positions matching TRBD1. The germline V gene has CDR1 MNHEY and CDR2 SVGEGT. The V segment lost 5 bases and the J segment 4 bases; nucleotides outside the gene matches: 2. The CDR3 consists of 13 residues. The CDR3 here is CASSGTVYNEQFF. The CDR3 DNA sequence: TGTGCCAGCAGTGGGACAGTTTACAATGAGCAGTTCTTC.